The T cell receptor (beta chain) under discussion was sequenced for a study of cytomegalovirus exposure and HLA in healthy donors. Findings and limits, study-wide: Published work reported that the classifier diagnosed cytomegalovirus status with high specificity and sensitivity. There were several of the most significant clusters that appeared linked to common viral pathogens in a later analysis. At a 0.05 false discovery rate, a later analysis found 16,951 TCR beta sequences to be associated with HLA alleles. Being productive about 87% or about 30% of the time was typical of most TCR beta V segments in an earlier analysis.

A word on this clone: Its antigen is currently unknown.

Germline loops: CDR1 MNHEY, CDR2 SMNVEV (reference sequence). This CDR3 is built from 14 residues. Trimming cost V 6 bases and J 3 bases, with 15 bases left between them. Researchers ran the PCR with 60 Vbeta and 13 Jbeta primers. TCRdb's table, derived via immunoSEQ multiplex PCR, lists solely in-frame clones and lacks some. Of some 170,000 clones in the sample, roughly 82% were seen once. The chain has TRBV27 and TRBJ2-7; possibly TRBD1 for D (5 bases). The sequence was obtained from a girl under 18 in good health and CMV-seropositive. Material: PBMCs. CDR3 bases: TGTGCCAGCAGCCTAGGACACAAACTCTACGAGCAGTACTTC. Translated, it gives CASSLGHKLYEQYF.